The 26 T cell receptor beta chains below all came from one sample that was sequenced in a study of OX40 agonist ivuxolimab in advanced cancers. The assay was immunoSEQ multiplex PCR, and TCRdb's table has in-frame clones only and misses some. This sample has approximately 69,000 clones; roughly 94% occur once, and the top ten carry about 15%. This material consisted of CD4+ or CD8+ T cells sorted from blood, taken in a trial of the OX40 agonist ivuxolimab. The origin of the receptors is an adult with an advanced solid tumor such as melanoma, head and neck, liver or kidney cancer.

V is TRBV7-9 and J is TRBJ2-1; perhaps TRBD1 as D (5 bases). Germline V lookup: CDR1 SEHNR, CDR2 FQNEAQ (reference sequence). Trimming left V 5 bases short and J 8 bases short, with 10 bases between. This CDR3 spans 12 amino acids. The CDR3 reads CASSQGVYEQFF. CDR3 DNA sequence: TGTGCCAGCAGCCAAGGGGTATATGAGCAGTTCTTC.

V gene TRBV7-8 combines with J gene TRBJ1-2, with 9 positions matching TRBD1. Germline V lookup: CDR1 SGHVS, CDR2 FQNEAQ. The CDR3 sequence is 14 residues long. The V and J ends lost 5 bases and 5 bases, in that order; junction bases with no gene match: 6. CDR3 loop: CASSPRGTGYGYTF. CDR3 nucleotides: TGTGCCAGCAGCCCGAGAGGGACAGGGTATGGCTACACCTTC.

The J gene is TRBJ2-3, the V gene TRBV28, with 8 bases aligning to TRBD2. CDR3 size: 14 residues. J gave up 3 bases and V 6 bases, and 5 bases lay outside the gene matches. Germline CDR1 is MDHEN and CDR2 is SYDVKM. The CDR3 coding sequence is TGTGCCAGCAGCTTCAGCGGGAGTACAGATACGCAGTATTTT. Translating it yields CASSFSGSTDTQYF.

This rearrangement joins TRBV7-6 to TRBJ2-1, with D perhaps matching TRBD1 (6 bases). V was shortened by 5 bases and J by 6 bases, with 14 bases between the two germline ends. The CDR3 is made up of 14 amino acids. In germline, CDR1 is SGHVS, CDR2 FNYEAQ. CDR3 sequence: CASSPQGGSNEQFF. CDR3 bases: TGTGCCAGCAGCCCTCAAGGGGGATCCAATGAGCAGTTCTTC.

The chain's CDR3 is CASSPRVLNTEAFF. The CDR3 coding sequence is TGTGCCAGCAGTCCCCGGGTCTTGAACACTGAAGCTTTCTTT. The chain combines TRBV28 with TRBJ1-1; no clear D gene. Germline V gene lookup returns CDR1 MDHEN and CDR2 SYDVKM. The germline V and J ends were trimmed by 5 bases and 0 bases, with 10 bases remaining between them. This CDR3 contains 14 residues.

The chain has TRBV2 and TRBJ2-5, with a tentative D call TRBD1 (5 bases). This CDR3 spans 16 amino acids. Germline values: CDR1 SNHLY, CDR2 FYNNEI. V lost 4 bases and J 1 base, leaving 16 bases between the germline ends. CDR3 nucleotides: TGTGCCAGCAGTGCCCCGGGCAGGGCGCGCCAAGAGACCCAGTACTTC. Translated: CASSAPGRARQETQYF.

This sequence joins TRBV27 and TRBJ1-1; 9 bases line up with TRBD1. Per the germline V gene, CDR1 is MNHEY and CDR2 is SMNVEV (reference sequence). CDR3 length equals 17 residues. Losses at the gene ends were 2 bases for V and 5 bases for J; bases not matched to a gene: 12. Here the CDR3 DNA reads TGTGCCAGCAGTTTAAAGGGTCACAGGGGGCGGGGAACTGAAGCTTTCTTT. It specifies CASSLKGHRGRGTEAFF.

The rearrangement links TRBV6-5 to TRBJ2-1, with D perhaps TRBD2 (6 bases). Germline V lookup: CDR1 MNHEY, CDR2 SVGAGI. The CDR3 loop spans 14 amino acids. V lost 5 bases to trimming and J lost 4 bases, with 12 bases between them. CDR3 bases: TGTGCCAGCAGTGTCACTAGCAGATACAATGAGCAGTTCTTC. It yields the protein CASSVTSRYNEQFF.

A single count supports this clone. The V gene is TRBV19, the J gene TRBJ2-7; weak D call: TRBD2 (6 bases). V shed 6 bases and J shed 2 bases, with 14 bases lying between them. The CDR3 is made up of 14 amino acids. Germline V CDR1 and CDR2: LNHDA, SQIVND (reference sequence). CDR3: CASRPQGLTYEQYF. The CDR3 bases are TGTGCCAGTAGGCCGCAGGGACTTACCTACGAGCAGTACTTC. Full variable domain (rest looked up from reference TRBV19 and TRBJ2-7): DGGITQSPKYLFRKEGQNVTLSCEQNLNHDAMYWYRQDPGQGLRLIYYSQIVNDFQKGDIAEGYSVSREKKESFPLTVTSAQKNPTAFYLCASRPQGLTYEQYFGPGTRLTVT.

V and J are TRBV29-1 and TRBJ2-1, with TRBD1 as a possible D gene (6 bases). Trimming cost V 3 bases and J 6 bases, with 15 bases left between them. The CDR3 runs to 14 residues. From germline, CDR1 is SQVTM and CDR2 ANQGSEA. Written as DNA, the CDR3 is TGCAGCGTTGACCCCCCCGGCAGGGGCAATGAGCAGTTCTTC. Residues: CSVDPPGRGNEQFF.

The rearrangement joins TRBV19 to TRBJ2-7, with TRBD2 matching 9 bases. The CDR3 spans 17 residues. V trimming: 5 bases; J trimming: 4 bases; junction bases outside the gene matches: 15. The V gene's germline CDR1 is LNHDA and CDR2 SQIVND (reference sequence). CDR3 protein: CASSPRPVAGATYEQYF. The CDR3 DNA sequence: TGTGCCAGTAGTCCCCGCCCCGTAGCGGGGGCCACGTACGAGCAGTACTTC.

This chain connects TRBV11-2 to TRBJ2-7; D is perhaps TRBD2 (6 bases). Trimming cost V 3 bases and J 4 bases, with 10 bases left between them. Germline-derived CDR1 and CDR2 are SGHAT and FQNNGV. CDR3 size: 13 residues. The DNA of the CDR3 is TGTGCCAGCAGCTTCCGGGAGTGGTACGAGCAGTACTTC. This encodes CASSFREWYEQYF.

In nucleotides, the CDR3 is TGTGCCAGCAGCGGTACTAGCGGGAGGGCTCTTTCCTACAATGAGCAGTTCTTC. This sequence encodes CASSGTSGRALSYNEQFF. The genes are TRBV9 and TRBJ2-1, with 13 bases lining up with TRBD2. CDR1 and CDR2 (germline): SGDLS, YYNGEE. This CDR3 has 18 amino acids. Losses at the gene ends were 3 bases for V and 1 base for J; bases not matched to a gene: 7.

This clone was observed a single time. This sequence joins TRBV19 and TRBJ1-1, with D possibly TRBD1 on 6 matching bases. This CDR3 comprises 16 residues. Between the trimmed V and J ends, which lost 3 bases and 1 base, there was a span of 15 bases. Per germline, CDR1 LNHDA and CDR2 SQIVND (reference sequence). The CDR3 bases are TGTGCCAGTAGTATGGAACAGGGACTCTGGAACACTGAAGCTTTCTTT. Translating it yields CASSMEQGLWNTEAFF.

Here the CDR3 reads CAWSWAGYEQYF. CDR3 bases: TGTGCCTGGAGTTGGGCGGGATACGAGCAGTACTTC. The V and J genes are TRBV30 and TRBJ2-7; D is perhaps TRBD2 (6 bases). Looked up from germline, CDR1 is GTSNPN and CDR2 is SVGIG (reference sequence). The V gene lost 2 bases and the J gene lost 4 bases, with 9 bases spanning the gap. The CDR3 sequence is 12 residues long. Full variable domain (outside the CDR3, taken from reference TRBV30 and TRBJ2-7): SQTIHQWPATLVQPVGSPLSLECTVEGTSNPNLYWYRQAAGRGLQLLFYSVGIGQISSEVPQNLSASRPQDRQFILSSKKLLLSDSGFYLCAWSWAGYEQYFGPGTRLTVT.

About this clone: At one of its ends the junction is not consistent with the germline gene, which may arise from a read error. The rearrangement uses TRBV27 and TRBJ2-7; D is undetermined. This CDR3 comprises 13 residues. Per germline, CDR1 MNHEY and CDR2 SMNVEV (reference sequence). The CDR3 here is CASSLSPVYEQYF. The CDR3 coding sequence is TGTGCCAGCAGTCTATCCCCCGTCTACGAGCAGTACTTC.

The chain links TRBV19 to TRBJ2-7, with D possibly TRBD1 on 5 matching bases. Trimming shortened V by 5 bases and J by 4 bases, and 6 bases separated the two germline ends. The germline CDR1 and CDR2 sequences are LNHDA and SQIVND (reference sequence). The CDR3 contains 11 residues. This chain's CDR3 is CASSQGYEQYF. The CDR3, as DNA: TGTGCCAGTAGTCAGGGTTACGAGCAGTACTTC.

The CDR3 reads CASSLLGGTGNTIYF. CDR3 bases: TGTGCCAGCAGTTTATTGGGGGGCACTGGAAACACCATATATTTT. The rearrangement joins TRBV27 to TRBJ1-3; perhaps TRBD1 as D (6 bases). CDR3 length: 15 residues. Germline V gene data show CDR1 as MNHEY and CDR2 as SMNVEV (reference sequence). V lost 1 base to trimming and J lost 2 bases, with 9 bases between them.

This clone was seen once. The chain joins TRBV2 to TRBJ2-7; D gene ambiguous. The V and J ends lost 6 bases and 4 bases respectively, with 7 bases between them. The CDR3 is 11 amino acids. CDR1 is SNHLY and CDR2 is FYNNEI in the germline V gene. The CDR3 sequence is CASRKGYEQYF. In nucleotides, the CDR3 is TGTGCCAGCAGGAAAGGTTACGAGCAGTACTTC.

This chain links TRBV9 with TRBJ2-2; perhaps D is TRBD1 or TRBD2 (6 bases each). Trimming cost V 0 bases and J 7 bases, with 13 bases left between them. CDR1 is SGDLS and CDR2 is YYNGEE in the germline V gene. This CDR3 spans 15 amino acids. CDR3 in amino acids: CASSVVRGLVGELFF. The CDR3 DNA reads as TGTGCCAGCAGCGTAGTCCGGGGGCTGGTCGGGGAGCTGTTTTTT.

The chain uses TRBV18 and TRBJ1-4; a possible D gene is TRBD1 (6 bases). This CDR3 is built from 14 residues. Trimming pared 2 bases from V and 6 bases from J, leaving 10 bases between. Per the germline V gene, CDR1 is KGHSH and CDR2 is LQKENI. This chain's CDR3 is CASSPGGADEKLFF. DNA for the CDR3: TGTGCCAGCTCACCAGGGGGGGCTGATGAAAAACTGTTTTTT. The full variable domain, with the rest looked up from reference TRBV18 and TRBJ1-4, is NAGVMQNPRHLVRRRGQEARLRCSPMKGHSHVYWYRQLPEEGLKFMVYLQKENIIDESGMPKERFSAEFPKEGPSILRIQQVVRGDSAAYFCASSPGGADEKLFFGSGTQLSVL.

The chain couples TRBV5-4 to TRBJ2-4; tentatively, D is TRBD1 (6 bases). With 4 bases removed from V and 9 bases from J, the gap between germline ends came to 14 bases. CDR1 SGHNT and CDR2 YYREEE come from the germline V gene (reference sequence). The CDR3 has 13 amino acids. This CDR3 is CASSGVQGSIQYF. The CDR3 region has the DNA TGTGCCAGCAGCGGTGTACAGGGAAGCATTCAGTACTTC.

CDR3 sequence (DNA): TGTGCCAGCAGCGCCGGGACCGCCGGCGATACGCAGTATTTT. Translated: CASSAGTAGDTQYF. V is TRBV7-2 and J is TRBJ2-3; D may correspond to TRBD1 or TRBD2 (5 bases each). The CDR3 length is 14 residues. V gave up 5 bases and J gave up 6 bases, with 15 bases separating them. Looked up from germline, CDR1 is SGHTA and CDR2 is FQGNSA.

This clone has only one observation. V is TRBV4-3 and J is TRBJ1-3; no definite D call. Germline CDR1 reads LGHNA; CDR2 reads YSLEER. This CDR3 has 15 amino acids. V gave up 1 base and J gave up 0 bases, with 7 bases separating them. The CDR3 DNA reads TGCGCCAGCAGCCAAGGATCCAGCTCTGGAAACACCATATATTTT. Translated, it gives CASSQGSSSGNTIYF.

This sequence joins TRBV30 and TRBJ2-7, with TRBD1 as a possible D gene (5 bases). Germline V gives CDR1 GTSNPN, CDR2 SVGIG (reference sequence). There are 14 residues in the CDR3. Deletions cut 6 bases from V and 2 bases from J, with 17 bases between. The CDR3 DNA is TGTGCCTGCCTCCCGGCGGACAAACCCTACGAGCAGTACTTC. Its translation: CACLPADKPYEQYF.

Only a few counts were recorded for this clone. J is TRBJ1-5 and V is TRBV30, with 7 nucleotides matching TRBD1. CDR3 length: 13 residues. Trimming took 4 bases from V and 2 from J; bases not matched to a gene: 2. Looked up from germline, CDR1 is GTSNPN and CDR2 is SVGIG (reference sequence). CDR3 amino acids: CAWNRGGNQPQHF. The CDR3 bases are TGTGCCTGGAACAGGGGAGGCAATCAGCCCCAGCATTTT.